This TCR beta chain was identified in a study of neurological immune-mediated disorders. General observations from the study: Multiple sclerosis, the disease with the least TCR clonal expansion, fell below healthy controls, whereas HTLV-1-associated myelopathy showed the most.

Time point denoted: longitudinal time-point 2. In this sample, this clonotype turned up many times. Its antigen remains unknown. J lost 3 bases, V lost 4 bases, and 5 bases had no gene match. This CDR3 region has 15 residues. Germline V gene lookup returns CDR1 SGHRS and CDR2 YFSETQ. A single record per CDR3 protein comes from TCRdb applying MiXCR to the 5' RACE reads. This table holds 84,000 or so distinct CDR3 sequences, less than 15% found once. Sequences were obtained from PBMCs. The receptor was isolated from a female donor with HTLV-1-associated myelopathy (HAM/TSP). This chain uses TRBV5-1 with TRBJ2-3; 10 bases are shared with TRBD1. CDR3 nucleotides: TGCGCCAGCAGCGTGGGACAGGGGTGGACAGATACGCAGTATTTT. The encoded protein is CASSVGQGWTDTQYF.